This TCR beta chain was observed in a study of blood T cell repertoires in COVID-19. Study as a whole: T cells, B-cell-depleted T cells, or PBMCs provided the cDNA or gDNA that served as material.

Those who participated ranged in age from about 18 to 89 years and resided in about two dozen US areas. V shed 0 bases and J 3 bases; nucleotides not matched to a gene: 5. CDR1 and CDR2 (germline): SGHRS, YFSETQ. The CDR3 has 15 residues. Authors' processing steps: Amplification with reference gene primers provided the estimates of nucleated cell counts. Sequencing used immunoSEQ multiplex PCR; TCRdb keeps in-frame clones, though not all of them. V, J and clone size derive from that table, while D and trimming were established from the DNA sequence. The sample consists of about 220,000 clones, about 87% of them appearing once.

This receptor was identified in a woman in her thirties who had recovered from COVID-19. The chain links TRBV5-1 to TRBJ2-7, with 8 bases aligning to TRBD1. Source material: PBMCs or T cells enriched from blood (not recorded which). The CDR3 DNA is TGCGCCAGCAGCTTGGCCATACAGGGGGGCTACGAGCAGTACTTC. Translation: CASSLAIQGGYEQYF.